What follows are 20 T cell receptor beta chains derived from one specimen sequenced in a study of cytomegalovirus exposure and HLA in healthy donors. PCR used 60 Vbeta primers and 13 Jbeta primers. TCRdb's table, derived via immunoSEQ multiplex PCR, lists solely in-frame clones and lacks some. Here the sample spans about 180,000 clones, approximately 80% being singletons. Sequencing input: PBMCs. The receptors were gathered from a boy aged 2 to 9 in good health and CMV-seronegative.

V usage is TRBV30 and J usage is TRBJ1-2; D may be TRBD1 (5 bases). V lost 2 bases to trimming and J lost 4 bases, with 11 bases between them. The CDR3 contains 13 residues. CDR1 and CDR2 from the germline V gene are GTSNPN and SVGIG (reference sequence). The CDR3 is CAWSSGNRYGYTF. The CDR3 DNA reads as TGTGCCTGGAGTTCAGGGAACCGCTATGGCTACACCTTC.

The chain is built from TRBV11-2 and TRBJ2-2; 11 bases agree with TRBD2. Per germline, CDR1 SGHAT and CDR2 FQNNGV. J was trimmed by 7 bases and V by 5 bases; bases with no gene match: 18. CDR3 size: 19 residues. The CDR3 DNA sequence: TGTGCCAGCAGCCACAATCGGGGACTAGCGGAAAAGCGTAGCGGGGAGCTGTTTTTT. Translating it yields CASSHNRGLAEKRSGELFF.

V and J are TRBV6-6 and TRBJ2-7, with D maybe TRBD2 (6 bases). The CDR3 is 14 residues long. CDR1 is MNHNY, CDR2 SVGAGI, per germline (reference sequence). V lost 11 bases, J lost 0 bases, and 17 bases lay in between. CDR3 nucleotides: TGTGCCGCCCAGGGAGGAACTAGCTCCTACGAGCAGTACTTC. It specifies CAAQGGTSSYEQYF.

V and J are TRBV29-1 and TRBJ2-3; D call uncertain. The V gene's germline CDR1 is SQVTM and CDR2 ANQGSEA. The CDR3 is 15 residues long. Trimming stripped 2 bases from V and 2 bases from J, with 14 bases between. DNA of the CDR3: TGCAGCGTTGAAACAGCCTTGGATAACACAGATACGCAGTATTTT. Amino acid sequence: CSVETALDNTDTQYF.

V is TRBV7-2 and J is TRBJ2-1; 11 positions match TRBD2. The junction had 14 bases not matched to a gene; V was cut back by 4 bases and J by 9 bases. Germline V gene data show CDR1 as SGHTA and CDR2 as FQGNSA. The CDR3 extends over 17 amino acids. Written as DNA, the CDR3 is TGTGCCAGCAGCTATGGGACTAGCGGACAGAACCGGGGTGAGCAGTTCTTC. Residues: CASSYGTSGQNRGEQFF. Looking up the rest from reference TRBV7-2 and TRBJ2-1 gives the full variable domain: GAGVSQSPSNKVTEKGKDVELRCDPISGHTALYWYRQSLGQGLEFLIYFQGNSAPDKSGLPSDRFSAERTGGSVSTLTIQRTQQEDSAVYLCASSYGTSGQNRGEQFFGPGTRLTVL.

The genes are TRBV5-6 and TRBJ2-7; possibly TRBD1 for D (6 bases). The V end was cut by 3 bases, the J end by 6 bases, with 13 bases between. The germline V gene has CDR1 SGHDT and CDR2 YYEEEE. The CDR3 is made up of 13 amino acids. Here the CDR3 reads CASSWDMGSEQYF. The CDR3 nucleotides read TGTGCCAGCAGCTGGGACATGGGCTCCGAGCAGTACTTC.

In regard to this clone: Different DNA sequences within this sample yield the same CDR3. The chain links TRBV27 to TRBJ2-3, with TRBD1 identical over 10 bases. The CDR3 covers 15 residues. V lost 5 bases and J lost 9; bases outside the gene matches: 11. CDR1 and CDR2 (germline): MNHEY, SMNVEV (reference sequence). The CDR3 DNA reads TGTGCCAGCAGTATCCGGGACAGGGGTTTTGACACGCAGTATTTT. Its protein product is CASSIRDRGFDTQYF.

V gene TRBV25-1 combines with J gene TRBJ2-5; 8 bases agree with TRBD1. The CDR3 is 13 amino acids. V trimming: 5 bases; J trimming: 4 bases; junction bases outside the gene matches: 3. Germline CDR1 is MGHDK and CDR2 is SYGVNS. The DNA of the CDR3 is TGTGCCAGCAGTCAGGGGGCCGGAGAGACCCAGTACTTC. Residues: CASSQGAGETQYF.

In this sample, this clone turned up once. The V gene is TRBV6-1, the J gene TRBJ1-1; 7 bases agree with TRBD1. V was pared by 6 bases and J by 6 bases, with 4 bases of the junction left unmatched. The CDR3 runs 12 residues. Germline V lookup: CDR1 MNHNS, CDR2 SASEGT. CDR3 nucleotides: TGTGCCAGCAGCCGCAGGGGGTCTGAAGCTTTCTTT. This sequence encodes CASSRRGSEAFF.

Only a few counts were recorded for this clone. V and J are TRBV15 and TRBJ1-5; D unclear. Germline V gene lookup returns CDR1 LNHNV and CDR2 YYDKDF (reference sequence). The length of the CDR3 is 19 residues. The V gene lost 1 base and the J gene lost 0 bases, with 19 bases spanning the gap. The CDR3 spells CATSRVPGRTFYSNQPQHF. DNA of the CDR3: TGTGCCACCAGCAGAGTGCCGGGAAGGACCTTTTATAGCAATCAGCCCCAGCATTTT.

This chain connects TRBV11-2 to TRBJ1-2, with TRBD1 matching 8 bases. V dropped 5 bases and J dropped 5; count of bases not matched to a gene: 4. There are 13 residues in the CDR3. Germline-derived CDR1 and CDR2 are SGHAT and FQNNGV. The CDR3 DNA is TGTGCCAGCAGCCCGGACAGGGATTATGGCTACACCTTC. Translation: CASSPDRDYGYTF.

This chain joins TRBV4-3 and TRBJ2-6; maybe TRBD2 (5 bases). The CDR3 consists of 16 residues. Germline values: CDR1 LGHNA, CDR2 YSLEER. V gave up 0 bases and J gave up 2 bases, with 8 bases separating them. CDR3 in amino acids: CASSQESGTGANVLTF. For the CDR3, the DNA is TGCGCCAGCAGCCAAGAATCCGGGACTGGGGCCAACGTCCTGACTTTC.

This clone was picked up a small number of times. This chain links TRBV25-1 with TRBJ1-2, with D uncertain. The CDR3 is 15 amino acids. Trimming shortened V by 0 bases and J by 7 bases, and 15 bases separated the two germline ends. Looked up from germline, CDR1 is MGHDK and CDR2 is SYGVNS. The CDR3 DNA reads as TGTGCCAGCAGTGAATACGGCGGGCCCGGGTCTGGCTACACCTTC. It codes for CASSEYGGPGSGYTF.

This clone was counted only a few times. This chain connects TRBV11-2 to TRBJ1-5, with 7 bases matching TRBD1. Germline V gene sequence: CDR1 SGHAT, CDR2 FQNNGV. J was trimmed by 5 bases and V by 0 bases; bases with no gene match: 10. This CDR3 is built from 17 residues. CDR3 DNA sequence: TGTGCCAGCAGCTTAGATCTAGAGGGGGCCAGGGATCAGCCCCAGCATTTT. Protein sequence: CASSLDLEGARDQPQHF.

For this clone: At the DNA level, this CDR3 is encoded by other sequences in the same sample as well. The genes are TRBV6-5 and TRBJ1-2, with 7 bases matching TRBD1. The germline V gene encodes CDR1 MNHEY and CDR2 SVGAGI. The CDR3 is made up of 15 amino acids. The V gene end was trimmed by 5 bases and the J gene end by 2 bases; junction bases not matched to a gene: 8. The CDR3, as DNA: TGTGCCAGCAGTCCTGGTGGGACAGCCAACTATGGCTACACCTTC. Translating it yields CASSPGGTANYGYTF.

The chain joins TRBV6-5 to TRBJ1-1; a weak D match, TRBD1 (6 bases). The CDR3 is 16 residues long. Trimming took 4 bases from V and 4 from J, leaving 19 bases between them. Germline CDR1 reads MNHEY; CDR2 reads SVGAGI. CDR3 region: CASSSLPGQGSTEAFF. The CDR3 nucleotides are TGTGCCAGCAGTTCCCTCCCCGGGCAGGGGAGCACTGAAGCTTTCTTT.

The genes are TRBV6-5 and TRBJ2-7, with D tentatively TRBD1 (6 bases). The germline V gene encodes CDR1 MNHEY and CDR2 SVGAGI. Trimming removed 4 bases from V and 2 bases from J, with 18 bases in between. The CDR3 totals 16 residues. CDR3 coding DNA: TGTGCCAGCAGTTCAACAAGGGGGAGCGTCACCTACGAGCAGTACTTC. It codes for CASSSTRGSVTYEQYF.

CDR3 sequence: CASSSISGYNEQFF. The CDR3 DNA reads as TGTGCCAGCAGCTCAATTAGCGGATACAATGAGCAGTTCTTC. The rearrangement joins TRBV7-6 to TRBJ2-1, with D possibly being TRBD2 (6 bases). The CDR3 is 14 residues long. Germline-derived CDR1 and CDR2 are SGHVS and FNYEAQ. Trimming took 4 bases from V and 4 from J, leaving 11 bases between them.

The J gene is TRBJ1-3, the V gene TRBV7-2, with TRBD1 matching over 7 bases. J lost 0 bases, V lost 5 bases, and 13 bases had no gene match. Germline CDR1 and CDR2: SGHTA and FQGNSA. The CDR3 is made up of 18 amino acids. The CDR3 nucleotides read TGTGCCAGCAGCCGTTCCCGGACAGGAGGGTCCTCTGGAAACACCATATATTTT. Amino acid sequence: CASSRSRTGGSSGNTIYF.

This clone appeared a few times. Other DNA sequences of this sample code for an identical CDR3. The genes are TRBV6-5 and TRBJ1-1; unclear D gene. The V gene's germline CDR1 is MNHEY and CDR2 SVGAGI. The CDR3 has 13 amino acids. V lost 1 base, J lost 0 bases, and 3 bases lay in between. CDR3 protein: CASSYLVNTEAFF. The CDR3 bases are TGTGCCAGCAGTTACTTAGTGAACACTGAAGCTTTCTTT.